One and the same sample provided the 2 T cell receptor beta chains below, sequenced in a study of response to subunit inactivated influenza vaccine. MiXCR, applied by TCRdb to the RT-PCR reads, yields one record per CDR3 protein. Altogether hundreds of thousands of distinct CDR3 sequences are present, around a sixth being singletons, with the ten largest covering about 11%. Sample: PBMCs from blood, taken roughly 5 days after vaccination. These receptors were taken from a man aged 45-65 years who received an inactivated influenza vaccine.

The chain joins TRBV29-1 to TRBJ2-2; D gene uncertain. This CDR3 comprises 14 residues. Per the germline V gene, CDR1 is SQVTM and CDR2 is ANQGSEA. Deletions cut 4 bases from V and 1 base from J, with 10 bases between. DNA for the CDR3: TGCAGCGTTGTAAGCGTCGAGAACACCGGGGAGCTGTTTTTT. It codes for CSVVSVENTGELFF.

This chain uses TRBV11-2 with TRBJ2-7, with 9 nucleotides matching TRBD1. In germline, CDR1 is SGHAT, CDR2 FQNNGV. V was pared by 5 bases and J by 7 bases, with 12 bases of the junction left unmatched. The CDR3 has 15 residues. DNA of the CDR3: TGTGCCAGCAGCCGACCCGGGACAGGGAGGTGGGAGCAGTACTTC. Its protein is CASSRPGTGRWEQYF.